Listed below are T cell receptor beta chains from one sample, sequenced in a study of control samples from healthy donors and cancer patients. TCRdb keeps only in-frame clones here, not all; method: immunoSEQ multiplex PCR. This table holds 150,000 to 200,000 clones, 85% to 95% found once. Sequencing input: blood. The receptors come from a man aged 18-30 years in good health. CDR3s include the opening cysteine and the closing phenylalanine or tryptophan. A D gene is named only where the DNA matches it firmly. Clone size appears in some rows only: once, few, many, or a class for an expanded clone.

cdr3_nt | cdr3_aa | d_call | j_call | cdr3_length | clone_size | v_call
TGCGCCAGCAGCTTGACTAGCGGGGGGGCGAGTATTGTCGGGGAGCTGTTTTTT | CASSLTSGGASIVGELFF | TRBD2 | TRBJ2-2 | 18 | NA | TRBV4-1
TGTGCCAGCAGCCTCCGGACAGCTATCTACGAGCAGTACTTC | CASSLRTAIYEQYF | NA | TRBJ2-7 | 14 | NA | TRBV7-8
TGTGCCAGCAGCCGGAACCACAGAAGCTATGGCTACACCTTC | CASSRNHRSYGYTF | NA | TRBJ1-2 | 14 | NA | TRBV14
TGTGCCAGCAGCTTGCCAGGGCGGGATACGCAGTATTTT | CASSLPGRDTQYF | NA | TRBJ2-3 | 13 | once | TRBV5-4
TGTGCCACCGGGAGCGGGGGGGCCCTAGATACGCAGTATTTT | CATGSGGALDTQYF | TRBD2 | TRBJ2-3 | 14 | NA | TRBV24-1
TGTGCCAGCAGTGATGGAGGGCGGGGGGCCTACACCGGGGAGCTGTTTTTT | CASSDGGRGAYTGELFF | TRBD2 | TRBJ2-2 | 17 | NA | TRBV2
TGTGCCAGCAGCCCGCGGGGCCCCTACAATGAGCAGTTCTTC | CASSPRGPYNEQFF | NA | TRBJ2-1 | 14 | NA | TRBV7-8
TGCGCCAGCAGCTTGGGACAGGGGGGTCCCGGGGAGCTGTTTTTT | CASSLGQGGPGELFF | TRBD1 | TRBJ2-2 | 15 | NA | TRBV5-1
TGTGCCAGCTGCCTCTCAGGACAGACTAACATTCAGTACTTC | CASCLSGQTNIQYF | NA | TRBJ2-4 | 14 | NA | TRBV18
TGTGCCAGCAGGACCGGGACAGGGGTTGGCTACACCTTC | CASRTGTGVGYTF | TRBD1 | TRBJ1-2 | 13 | once | TRBV28
TGTGCCAGTAGTATAGTGGGCAGAGAGACTGAAGCTTTCTTT | CASSIVGRETEAFF | NA | TRBJ1-1 | 14 | NA | TRBV19
TGTGCCAGCAGCTGGATGGACGGGTACTTCTACGAGCAGTACTTC | CASSWMDGYFYEQYF | NA | TRBJ2-7 | 15 | NA | TRBV7-2
TGTGCCACCAGCAGAGATCTAGGCGGGGGGGCGGGTGAGCAGTTCTTC | CATSRDLGGGAGEQFF | TRBD2 | TRBJ2-1 | 16 | once | TRBV15
TGTGCCAGCAGTTCGACAGAGAATAATGAAAAACTGTTTTTT | CASSSTENNEKLFF | NA | TRBJ1-4 | 14 | NA | TRBV2
TGTGCCAGTAGTAGGACAGGGGGCTATAGCAATCAGCCCCAGCATTTT | CASSRTGGYSNQPQHF | TRBD1 | TRBJ1-5 | 16 | NA | TRBV19
TGTGCCACCAGCAGGGACAGGGGGCGCATAGATACGCAGTATTTT | CATSRDRGRIDTQYF | TRBD1 | TRBJ2-3 | 15 | once | TRBV15
TGTGCCAGCAGTGAGGCTGGGCGGGAGACCCAGTACTTC | CASSEAGRETQYF | NA | TRBJ2-5 | 13 | NA | TRBV25-1
TGTGCCAGCAGCTTTGAAACGATCAGCGGGGAGACCCAGTACTTC | CASSFETISGETQYF | NA | TRBJ2-5 | 15 | NA | TRBV5-4
TGTGCCAGCTCACCGGACCGAAATCAGGCGCATGAGCAGTTCTTC | CASSPDRNQAHEQFF | NA | TRBJ2-1 | 15 | NA | TRBV18
TGTGCCAGCAGTGACTCGGGACACAACACCGGGGAGCTGTTTTTT | CASSDSGHNTGELFF | NA | TRBJ2-2 | 15 | NA | TRBV6-4
TGTGCTAGTGGTTTATACCCCAGGGGTGGCGAGCAGTACTTC | CASGLYPRGGEQYF | NA | TRBJ2-7 | 14 | once | TRBV12-5
TGTGCCAGCAGTGACCGGCCAGGGGATAATTCACCCCTCCACTTT | CASSDRPGDNSPLHF | NA | TRBJ1-6 | 15 | NA | TRBV2
TGTGCCAGCAGCTTGGGACTAGCGGGGGGTAATCAAGAGACCCAGTACTTC | CASSLGLAGGNQETQYF | TRBD2 | TRBJ2-5 | 17 | NA | TRBV5-4
TGTGCCACGGGGGCAAAAGGCAATCAGCCCCAGCATTTT | CATGAKGNQPQHF | NA | TRBJ1-5 | 13 | NA | TRBV19
TGTGCCTGGAGTCGTTCAAATTCACCCCTCCACTTT | CAWSRSNSPLHF | NA | TRBJ1-6 | 12 | NA | TRBV30
TGTGCCAGCAGTTTTGCAGGGGCGGGGGAGGATACGCAGTATTTT | CASSFAGAGEDTQYF | NA | TRBJ2-3 | 15 | NA | TRBV6-6
TGTGCCAGCAGTTTATCCGTAGGGAGAGATACGCAGTATTTT | CASSLSVGRDTQYF | NA | TRBJ2-3 | 14 | NA | TRBV27
TGTGCCAGCAGTCCCGGGGCTTCGGCAGATACGCAGTATTTT | CASSPGASADTQYF | NA | TRBJ2-3 | 14 | once | TRBV6-5
TGTGCCAGCGTCCTTAATCCTTCCTACGAGCAGTACTTC | CASVLNPSYEQYF | NA | TRBJ2-7 | 13 | NA | TRBV6-5
TGTGCCAGCAGCCCGGGGGACGCGAGCTCCTACGAGCAGTACTTC | CASSPGDASSYEQYF | NA | TRBJ2-7 | 15 | NA | TRBV28
TGTGCCACTGAACCGGGACAGGGGAGCCTGAGCTCCTATAATTCACCCCTCCACTTT | CATEPGQGSLSSYNSPLHF | TRBD1 | TRBJ1-6 | 19 | NA | TRBV24-1
TGTGCCAGCAGCGCAACCCCTCTGGGTGAGCAGTTCTTC | CASSATPLGEQFF | NA | TRBJ2-1 | 13 | NA | TRBV9
TGTGCCAGCAGTTACTCGGGTTGGGGGGCTACTGAAGCTTTCTTT | CASSYSGWGATEAFF | NA | TRBJ1-1 | 15 | NA | TRBV6-5
TGTGCCTGGAACTCCGGGGGGGATGAGCAGTTCTTC | CAWNSGGDEQFF | TRBD2 | TRBJ2-1 | 12 | NA | TRBV30
TGTGCCAGCAGTGAGGGCAGGGAGAGCACAGATACGCAGTATTTT | CASSEGRESTDTQYF | NA | TRBJ2-3 | 15 | NA | TRBV2
TGTGCCAGCAGCGCCCTCGACAGGGGGACCTACGAGCAGTACTTC | CASSALDRGTYEQYF | TRBD1 | TRBJ2-7 | 15 | NA | TRBV7-9
TGTGCCACCAGTCTCGACTGCAGCCCCTGGGCTACGGCGTACGAGCAGTACTTC | CATSLDCSPWATAYEQYF | NA | TRBJ2-7 | 18 | NA | TRBV24-1
TGTGCCAGCAGGGTACAGACCAATCAGCCCCAGCATTTT | CASRVQTNQPQHF | NA | TRBJ1-5 | 13 | few | TRBV2
TGTGCCAGCAGTGCGGGGACAGATACGCAGTATTTT | CASSAGTDTQYF | NA | TRBJ2-3 | 12 | NA | TRBV2
TGTGCCAGCAGCCAAGAGACTAGCGGGGGGGCCCCCACCGGGGAGCTGTTTTTT | CASSQETSGGAPTGELFF | TRBD2 | TRBJ2-2 | 18 | NA | TRBV4-2
TGTGCCAGCACTAGCCCAGGGGGTGTGAACACTGAAGCTTTCTTT | CASTSPGGVNTEAFF | TRBD1 | TRBJ1-1 | 15 | NA | TRBV28
TGTGCCAGCAGCTTGGCCGGAACAACTGAAGCTTTCTTT | CASSLAGTTEAFF | NA | TRBJ1-1 | 13 | NA | TRBV5-5